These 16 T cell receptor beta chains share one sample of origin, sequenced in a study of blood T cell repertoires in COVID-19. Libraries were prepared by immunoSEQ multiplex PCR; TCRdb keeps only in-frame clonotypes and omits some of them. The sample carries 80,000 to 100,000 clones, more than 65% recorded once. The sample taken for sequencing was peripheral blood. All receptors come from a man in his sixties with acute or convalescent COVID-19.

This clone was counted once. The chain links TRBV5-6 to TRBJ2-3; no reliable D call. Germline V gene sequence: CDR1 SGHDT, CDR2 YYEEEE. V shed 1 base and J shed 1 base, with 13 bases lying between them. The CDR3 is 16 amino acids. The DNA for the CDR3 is TGTGCCAGCAGCTTGCGGGTCACCGGAGGCACAGATACGCAGTATTTT. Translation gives CASSLRVTGGTDTQYF. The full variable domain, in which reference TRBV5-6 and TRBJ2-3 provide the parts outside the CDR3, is DAGVTQSPTHLIKTRGQQVTLRCSPKSGHDTVSWYQQALGQGPQFIFQYYEEEERQRGNFPDRFSGHQFPNYSSELNVNALLLGDSALYLCASSLRVTGGTDTQYFGPGTRLTVL.

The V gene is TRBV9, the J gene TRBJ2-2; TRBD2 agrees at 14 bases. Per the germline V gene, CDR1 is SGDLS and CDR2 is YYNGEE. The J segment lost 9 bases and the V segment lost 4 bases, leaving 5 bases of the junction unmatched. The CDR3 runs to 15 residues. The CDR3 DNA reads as TGTGCCAGCAGCCTCCGACTAGCGGGGGGGAGGGAGCTGTTTTTT. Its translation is CASSLRLAGGRELFF.

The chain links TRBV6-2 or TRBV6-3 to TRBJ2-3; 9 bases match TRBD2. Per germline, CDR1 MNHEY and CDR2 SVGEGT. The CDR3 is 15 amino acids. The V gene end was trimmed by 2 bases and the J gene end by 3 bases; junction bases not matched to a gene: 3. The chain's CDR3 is CASSYMTSGTDTQYF. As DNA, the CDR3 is TGTGCCAGCAGTTACATGACTAGCGGTACAGATACGCAGTATTTT.

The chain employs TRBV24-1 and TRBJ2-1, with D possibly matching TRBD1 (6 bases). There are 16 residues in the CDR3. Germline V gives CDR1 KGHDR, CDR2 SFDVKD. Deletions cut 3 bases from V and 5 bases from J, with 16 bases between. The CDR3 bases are TGTGCCACCAGTGATCCTAGTGGACAGAAAGACAATGAGCAGTTCTTC. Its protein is CATSDPSGQKDNEQFF.

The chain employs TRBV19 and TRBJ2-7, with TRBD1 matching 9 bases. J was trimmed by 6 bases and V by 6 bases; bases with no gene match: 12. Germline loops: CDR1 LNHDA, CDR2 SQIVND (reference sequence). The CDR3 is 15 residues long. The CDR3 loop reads CASSWDREGGGEQYF. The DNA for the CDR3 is TGTGCCAGTAGCTGGGACAGGGAAGGAGGAGGCGAGCAGTACTTC.

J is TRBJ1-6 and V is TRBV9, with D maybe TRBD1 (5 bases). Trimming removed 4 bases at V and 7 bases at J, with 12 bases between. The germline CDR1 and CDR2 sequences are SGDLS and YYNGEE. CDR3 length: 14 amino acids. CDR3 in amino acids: CASSSYPGNSPLHF. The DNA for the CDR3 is TGTGCCAGCAGCTCGTACCCAGGGAATTCACCCCTCCACTTT. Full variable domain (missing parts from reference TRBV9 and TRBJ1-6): DSGVTQTPKHLITATGQRVTLRCSPRSGDLSVYWYQQSLDQGLQFLIQYYNGEERAKGNILERFSAQQFPDLHSELNLSSLELGDSALYFCASSSYPGNSPLHFGNGTRLTVT.

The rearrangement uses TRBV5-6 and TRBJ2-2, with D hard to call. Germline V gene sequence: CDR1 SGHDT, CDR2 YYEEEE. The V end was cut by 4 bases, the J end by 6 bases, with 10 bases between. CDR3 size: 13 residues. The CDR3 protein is CASSNPTAGELFF. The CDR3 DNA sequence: TGTGCCAGCAGCAATCCAACTGCCGGGGAGCTGTTTTTT.

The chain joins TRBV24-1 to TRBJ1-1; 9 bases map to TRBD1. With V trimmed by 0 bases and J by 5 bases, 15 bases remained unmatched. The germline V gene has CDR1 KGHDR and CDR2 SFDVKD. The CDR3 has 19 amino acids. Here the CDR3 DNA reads TGTGCCACCAGTGATTTGGGGACAATACAGGGGGCGAGTGAAACTGAAGCTTTCTTT. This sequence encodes CATSDLGTIQGASETEAFF.

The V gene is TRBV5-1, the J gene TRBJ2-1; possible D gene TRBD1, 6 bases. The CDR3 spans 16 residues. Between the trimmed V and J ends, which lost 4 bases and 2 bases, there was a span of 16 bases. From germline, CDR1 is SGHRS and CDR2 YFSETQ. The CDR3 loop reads CASSTTGQLTYNEQFF. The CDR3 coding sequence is TGCGCCAGCAGCACCACCGGACAGTTGACCTACAATGAGCAGTTCTTC.

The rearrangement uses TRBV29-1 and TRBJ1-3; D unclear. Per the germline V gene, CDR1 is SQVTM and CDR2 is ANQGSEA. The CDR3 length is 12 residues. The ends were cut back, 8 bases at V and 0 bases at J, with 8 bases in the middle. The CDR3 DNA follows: TGCAGCATCATACACTCTGGAAACACCATATATTTT. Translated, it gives CSIIHSGNTIYF.

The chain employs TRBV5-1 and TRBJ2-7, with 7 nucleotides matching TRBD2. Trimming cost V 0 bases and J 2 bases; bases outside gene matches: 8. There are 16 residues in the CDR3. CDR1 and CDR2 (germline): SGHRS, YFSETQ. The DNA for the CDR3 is TGCGCCAGCAGCTTGGTGGCTAGCGGAAGCACCTACGAGCAGTACTTC. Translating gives CASSLVASGSTYEQYF. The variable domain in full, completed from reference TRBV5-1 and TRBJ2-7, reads KAGVTQTPRYLIKTRGQQVTLSCSPISGHRSVSWYQQTPGQGLQFLFEYFSETQRNKGNFPGRFSGRQFSNSRSEMNVSTLELGDSALYLCASSLVASGSTYEQYFGPGTRLTVT.

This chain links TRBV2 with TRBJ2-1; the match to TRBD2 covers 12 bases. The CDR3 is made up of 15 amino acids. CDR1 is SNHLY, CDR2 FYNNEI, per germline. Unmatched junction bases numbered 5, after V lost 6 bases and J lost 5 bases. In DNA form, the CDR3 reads TGTGCCAGCAGCCTCACTAGCGGGAGGAACAATGAGCAGTTCTTC. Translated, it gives CASSLTSGRNNEQFF. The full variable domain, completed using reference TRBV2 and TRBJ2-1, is EPEVTQTPSHQVTQMGQEVILRCVPISNHLYFYWYRQILGQKVEFLVSFYNNEISEKSEIFDDQFSVERPDGSNFTLKIRSTKLEDSAMYFCASSLTSGRNNEQFFGPGTRLTVL.

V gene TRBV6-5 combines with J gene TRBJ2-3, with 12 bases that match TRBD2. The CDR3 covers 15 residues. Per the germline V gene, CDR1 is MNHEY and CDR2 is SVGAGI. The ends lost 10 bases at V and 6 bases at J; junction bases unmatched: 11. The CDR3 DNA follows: TGTGCCACCGGCACTAGCGGGGGGTTCGGGGATACGCAGTATTTT. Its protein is CATGTSGGFGDTQYF.

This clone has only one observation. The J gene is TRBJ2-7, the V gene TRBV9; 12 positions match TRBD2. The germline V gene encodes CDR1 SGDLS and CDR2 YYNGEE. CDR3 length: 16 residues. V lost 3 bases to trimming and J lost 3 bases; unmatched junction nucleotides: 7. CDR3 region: CASSEGLAGLGYEQYF. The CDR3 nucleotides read TGTGCCAGCAGCGAAGGACTAGCGGGATTAGGCTACGAGCAGTACTTC.

CDR3 loop: CASSLGLAGAGSYEQYF. The CDR3 DNA follows: TGTGCCAGCAGCTTGGGGTTAGCGGGAGCGGGTTCCTACGAGCAGTACTTC. V is TRBV5-5 and J is TRBJ2-7; 9 nucleotides line up with TRBD2. The CDR3 is 17 amino acids. From germline, CDR1 is SGHKS and CDR2 YYEKEE (reference sequence). The J segment lost 1 base and the V segment lost 0 bases, leaving 8 bases of the junction unmatched.

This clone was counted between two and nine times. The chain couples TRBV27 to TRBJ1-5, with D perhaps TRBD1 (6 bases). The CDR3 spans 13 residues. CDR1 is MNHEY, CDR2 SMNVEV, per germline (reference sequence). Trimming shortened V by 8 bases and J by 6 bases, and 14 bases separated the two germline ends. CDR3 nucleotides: TGTGCCAGCTCCGATGCAGGGGTTCAGCCCCAGCATTTT. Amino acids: CASSDAGVQPQHF.